This is a list of T cell receptor beta chains from one sample in a study of cytomegalovirus exposure and HLA in healthy donors. Here immunoSEQ multiplex PCR was the method, and the copy in TCRdb shows in-frame clones only, minus some. The sample has around 170,000 clones; 75% to 90% are singletons. The sequencing input was PBMCs. All receptors come from a woman aged 18 to 35 in good health and CMV-seronegative. The CDR3 runs from the conserved cysteine through the conserved F or W. A D gene is named only where the DNA matches it firmly. The listing skips clone size in some rows; elsewhere it reads once, few, many or a size class.

J,size,D,V,DNA,CDR3
TRBJ2-7,NA,TRBD1,TRBV9,TGTGCCAGCAGCCCCCACAGGGGGCCCTACGAGCAGTACTTC,CASSPHRGPYEQYF
TRBJ2-7,NA,TRBD2,TRBV5-1,TGCGCCAGCACCCGACTAGCGGGGAGCGGCGAGCAGTACTTC,CASTRLAGSGEQYF
TRBJ2-7,NA,TRBD1,TRBV6-1,TGTGCCAGCAGCGTTACAGGGGACTCCTACGAGCAGTACTTC,CASSVTGDSYEQYF
TRBJ1-4,few,TRBD1,TRBV6-1,TGTGCCAGCAGTGGACAGGGGAGGAATGAAAAACTGTTTTTT,CASSGQGRNEKLFF
TRBJ2-7,NA,NA,TRBV5-6,TGTGCCAGCAGCTTATTTGGTGGCAACTCCTACGAGCAGTACTTC,CASSLFGGNSYEQYF
TRBJ2-7,NA,NA,TRBV27,TGTGCCAGCAGTTTATTGGGGCCCGTGGCCTTAAGCTCCTACGAGCAGTACTTC,CASSLLGPVALSSYEQYF
TRBJ2-7,NA,NA,TRBV6-5,TGTGCCAGCAGCCCCCAGGGTCTGGGCGAGCAGTACTTC,CASSPQGLGEQYF
TRBJ2-2,NA,TRBD2,TRBV19,TGTGCCAGTAGTATGGGGGCTAGCGGGGGAACTACCGGGGAGCTGTTTTTT,CASSMGASGGTTGELFF
TRBJ1-2,NA,NA,TRBV29-1,TGCAGCGTTCCTACAGGGAGTTCTAACTATGGCTACACCTTC,CSVPTGSSNYGYTF
TRBJ2-7,NA,TRBD2,TRBV28,TGTGCCAGCAGTCTTCGGGTAGCGGGGTCCTACGAGCAGTACTTC,CASSLRVAGSYEQYF
TRBJ1-5,NA,TRBD1,TRBV6-1,TGTGCCAGCGCTAGGGACAGGGGTTCCAATCAGCCCCAGCATTTT,CASARDRGSNQPQHF
TRBJ2-2,NA,TRBD1,TRBV28,TGTGCCAGCACCTCCGCAGGGGGCACCGGGGAGCTGTTTTTT,CASTSAGGTGELFF
TRBJ1-1,NA,NA,TRBV7-6,TGTGCCAGCAGCTTATCGCAGGGTTTCACTGAAGCTTTCTTT,CASSLSQGFTEAFF
TRBJ2-7,NA,NA,TRBV28,TGTGCCAGCAGACTCCGGGAGTATAAAACCCGCGGTTCCTACGAGCAGTACTTC,CASRLREYKTRGSYEQYF
TRBJ2-3,NA,TRBD2,TRBV9,TGTGCCAGCAGCCCCCCTCCTAGCGGGGGGGCCGCAGATACGCAGTATTTT,CASSPPPSGGAADTQYF
TRBJ1-5,few,NA,TRBV6-5,TGTGCCAGCAGTTACTCGTCGATCCAGCAGCCCCAGCATTTT,CASSYSSIQQPQHF
TRBJ2-7,NA,TRBD1,TRBV28,TGTGCCAGCAGTTCACCGGGACAGGGCCCCTACGAGCAGTACTTC,CASSSPGQGPYEQYF
TRBJ2-7,few,NA,TRBV19,TGTGCCAGTAGTATGGGTCAGACAACTTCCGAGCAGTACTTC,CASSMGQTTSEQYF
TRBJ2-7,NA,TRBD1,TRBV5-6,TGTGCCAGCAGCTTGGTGGGACAGGGCTACGAGCAGTACTTC,CASSLVGQGYEQYF
TRBJ1-1,few,NA,TRBV4-1,TGCGCCAGCAGCCAAGAGCCGGGGGTTCGGACTGAAGCTTTCTTT,CASSQEPGVRTEAFF
TRBJ1-5,NA,NA,TRBV19,TGTGCCAGTAGAACGGGACTAGATGGTCAGCCCCAGCATTTT,CASRTGLDGQPQHF
TRBJ2-2,NA,TRBD1,TRBV2,TGTGCCAGCAGCGGGACAGGGAACACCGGGGAGCTGTTTTTT,CASSGTGNTGELFF
TRBJ1-6,NA,TRBD1,TRBV7-9,TGTGCCAGCAGCTTAGGGGGGACAGGGGTCAATTCACCCCTCCACTTT,CASSLGGTGVNSPLHF
TRBJ2-1,NA,NA,TRBV19,TGTGCCAGTAGTATGGCAGGGAATTCCTACAATGAGCAGTTCTTC,CASSMAGNSYNEQFF
TRBJ2-5,NA,TRBD2,TRBV30,TGTGCCTGGAGTCCCTCAGCGGGAGGTGCCTCAGAGACCCAGTACTTC,CAWSPSAGGASETQYF
TRBJ2-7,NA,TRBD2,TRBV7-8,TGTGCCAGCAAGCAGACTAGCGGACCTTCCGAGCAGTACTTC,CASKQTSGPSEQYF
TRBJ1-1,few,NA,TRBV27,TGTGCCAGCAGTGCGAAGACAGGGAACACTGAAGCTTTCTTT,CASSAKTGNTEAFF
TRBJ1-1,once,TRBD1,TRBV5-1,TGCGCCAGCAGCCTGGGACAGGGCTTCACTGAAGCTTTCTTT,CASSLGQGFTEAFF
TRBJ2-1,NA,NA,TRBV7-2,TGTGCCAGCAGCTACGGCGGGAATTCCTACAATGAGCAGTTCTTC,CASSYGGNSYNEQFF
TRBJ2-3,NA,TRBD2,TRBV9,TGTGCCAGCAGCGTCGGGACTAGCGGGAGTATTGGCACAGATACGCAGTATTTT,CASSVGTSGSIGTDTQYF
TRBJ2-1,NA,NA,TRBV6-1,TGTGCCAGCAGTGATTCAGGGTTCAGAGGCAATGAGCAGTTCTTC,CASSDSGFRGNEQFF
TRBJ1-5,NA,TRBD1,TRBV6-1,TGTGCCAGCAGAATGGGACAGGGCAATCAGCCCCAGCATTTT,CASRMGQGNQPQHF
TRBJ2-5,few,TRBD2,TRBV7-2,TGTGCCAGCAGTTATCAGCGGGGCCAAGAGACCCAGTACTTC,CASSYQRGQETQYF
TRBJ1-1,NA,NA,TRBV2,TGTGCCAGCAGTGAAGCCCCCCGGACACTGAACACTGAAGCTTTCTTT,CASSEAPRTLNTEAFF
TRBJ2-3,few,NA,TRBV5-6,TGTGCCAGCAGCTTGGAGATCTTACAGAATCGGCAGTATTTT,CASSLEILQNRQYF
TRBJ2-7,NA,NA,TRBV30,TGTGCCTGGAGTCCCAGTCTCCACGAGCAGTACTTC,CAWSPSLHEQYF
TRBJ2-3,NA,NA,TRBV5-1,TGCGCCAGCAGCTTGGAGGGGCACGGGACTAGCACAGATACGCAGTATTTT,CASSLEGHGTSTDTQYF
TRBJ2-7,few,NA,TRBV29-1,TGCAGCGCCGCCGGGACAACCAAGGACGAGCAGTACTTC,CSAAGTTKDEQYF
TRBJ2-2,NA,NA,TRBV5-1,TGCGCCAGCAGCTTGGATCCAGGGGATATGGACGGGGAGCTGTTTTTT,CASSLDPGDMDGELFF
TRBJ2-7,NA,TRBD1,TRBV11-2,TGTGCCAGCAGCTTAGACCCGCTGGGACAGGGCCACGAGCAGTACTTC,CASSLDPLGQGHEQYF
TRBJ2-1,NA,NA,TRBV7-3,TGTGCCAGCAGCTTATCACCCCCGACTGGATACAATGAGCAGTTCTTC,CASSLSPPTGYNEQFF
TRBJ2-3,NA,TRBD1,TRBV5-4,TGTGCCAGCAGCCCCGGACAGGGACCCGATACGCAGTATTTT,CASSPGQGPDTQYF
TRBJ2-1,NA,NA,TRBV12-5,TGTGCTAGTGGTCCCCCCATGAGGTTAAATAATGAGCAGTTCTTC,CASGPPMRLNNEQFF
TRBJ1-2,NA,TRBD1,TRBV7-9,TGTGCCAGCAGCCTGGGACAGGGGGGCGCCCACAACTATGGCTACACCTTC,CASSLGQGGAHNYGYTF
TRBJ2-2,NA,NA,TRBV2,TGTGCCAGCAGTGAAAGGGGCAGGTTGGTCACCGGGGAGCTGTTTTTT,CASSERGRLVTGELFF
TRBJ2-5,NA,TRBD2,TRBV10-2,TGCGCCAGCAGTGCCCTGGGACTAGCGGGAGAAACCCAGTACTTC,CASSALGLAGETQYF
TRBJ2-7,NA,NA,TRBV29-1,TGCAGCGTGCAACCGGGAACCTACGAGCAGTACTTC,CSVQPGTYEQYF
TRBJ2-1,NA,TRBD2,TRBV19,TGTGCCAGTAGTCTAGCGGGCCGGGCAGGGGTTGAGCAGTTCTTC,CASSLAGRAGVEQFF
TRBJ1-1,NA,NA,TRBV6-5,TGTGCCAGCAGTCCCCAGGACAGCAACACTGAAGCTTTCTTT,CASSPQDSNTEAFF
TRBJ2-4,NA,NA,TRBV12-5,TGTGCTAGTGGTTTGGAAGGACAGTCGATACTAGCCAAAAACATTCAGTACTTC,CASGLEGQSILAKNIQYF
TRBJ2-1,NA,TRBD2,TRBV25-1,TGTGCCAGCAGTGTAATAACTAGCGGGAGGGCTAATGAGCAGTTCTTC,CASSVITSGRANEQFF
TRBJ2-3,NA,NA,TRBV29-1,TGCAGCGTCATGCGCGGATCCAGTACAGATACGCAGTATTTT,CSVMRGSSTDTQYF
TRBJ1-2,NA,NA,TRBV6-5,TGTGCCAGCAGTTACTCGTTACAGGGATCCTATGGCTACACCTTC,CASSYSLQGSYGYTF
TRBJ1-1,NA,NA,TRBV19,TGTGCCAGTAGTGCAAGGTGGGGGCTAAGGGGCACTGAAGCTTTCTTT,CASSARWGLRGTEAFF
TRBJ2-1,once,TRBD2,TRBV14,TGTGCCAGCAGCCAAGATCCGTTGGGTAGCGGGGGCTTCTCCTACAATGAGCAGTTCTTC,CASSQDPLGSGGFSYNEQFF
TRBJ2-7,NA,TRBD1,TRBV29-1,TGCAGCGTTGTGGTTAGGACAGGGGTAGACGAGCAGTACTTC,CSVVVRTGVDEQYF
TRBJ2-7,NA,NA,TRBV5-1,TGCGCCAGCAGCTTGGTCGGTTTCTACGAGCAGTACTTC,CASSLVGFYEQYF
TRBJ1-2,NA,NA,TRBV10-2,TGCGCCAGCAGTGAGTCAACAGGGACCGCCTATGGCTACACCTTC,CASSESTGTAYGYTF
TRBJ2-5,NA,NA,TRBV2,TGTGCCAGCAGTGTTAAACGGGAGCGCCAAGAGACCCAGTACTTC,CASSVKRERQETQYF
TRBJ2-1,once,TRBD2,TRBV2,TGTGCCAGCAGTGAACCTAGCGGGGACAGCTCCTACAATGAGCAGTTCTTC,CASSEPSGDSSYNEQFF